One and the same sample provided the 8 T cell receptor beta chains below, sequenced in a study of blood T cell repertoires in COVID-19. Data came from immunoSEQ multiplex PCR; TCRdb stores just in-frame clones and leaves some out. The sample holds more than 300,000 clones; about four fifths are singletons and the top ten take 5.1%. The specimen was PBMCs or T cells enriched from blood (not recorded which). The receptors derive from a woman in her 50s who had recovered from COVID-19.

This clone is a singleton in its sample. The chain carries TRBV9 and TRBJ2-1, with D possibly TRBD1 on 5 matching bases. V lost 0 bases, J lost 8 bases, and 12 bases lay in between. The CDR3 loop spans 14 amino acids. The germline V gene has CDR1 SGDLS and CDR2 YYNGEE. The CDR3 protein is CASSVGGRFHEQFF. The DNA of the CDR3 is TGTGCCAGCAGCGTAGGGGGCAGGTTCCATGAGCAGTTCTTC. Using reference TRBV9 and TRBJ2-1 for the parts outside the CDR3, the full variable domain is DSGVTQTPKHLITATGQRVTLRCSPRSGDLSVYWYQQSLDQGLQFLIQYYNGEERAKGNILERFSAQQFPDLHSELNLSSLELGDSALYFCASSVGGRFHEQFFGPGTRLTVL.

This clone was detected a few times. The chain combines TRBV5-6 with TRBJ2-7; possible D gene TRBD2, 6 bases. CDR3 size: 14 residues. Trimming took 0 bases from V and 3 from J, leaving 10 bases between them. The V gene's germline CDR1 is SGHDT and CDR2 YYEEEE. DNA of the CDR3: TGTGCCAGCAGCTTGGAAGGGACTTTCTACGAGCAGTACTTC. Translating it yields CASSLEGTFYEQYF.

The rearrangement joins TRBV7-3 to TRBJ1-2; D is perhaps TRBD1 (5 bases). Trimming left V 5 bases short and J 8 bases short, with 18 bases between. The germline V gene has CDR1 SGHTA and CDR2 FQGTGA. This CDR3 region has 14 residues. Written as DNA, the CDR3 is TGTGCCAGCAGCCTCAACCCGGGACTTGGCGGCTACACCTTC. It codes for CASSLNPGLGGYTF.

The CDR3 loop reads CASSSTSGGRSSYNEQFF. The CDR3 nucleotides are TGCGCCAGCAGCTCGACTAGCGGGGGCCGGAGCTCCTACAATGAGCAGTTCTTC. The V and J genes are TRBV5-1 and TRBJ2-1, with 12 bases identical to TRBD2. Per the germline V gene, CDR1 is SGHRS and CDR2 is YFSETQ. The CDR3 contains 18 residues. With 3 bases clipped from V and 0 bases from J, the junction kept 7 bases outside the gene matches.

The table lists this clone with a few counts. The chain is built from TRBV30 and TRBJ2-7, with 7 nucleotides matching TRBD2. The CDR3 is 14 amino acids. The V and J ends lost 0 bases and 2 bases, in that order; junction bases with no gene match: 4. Germline-derived CDR1 and CDR2 are GTSNPN and SVGIG (reference sequence). The CDR3 loop reads CAWSVGGMTYEQYF. The CDR3 coding sequence is TGTGCCTGGAGTGTCGGGGGGATGACCTACGAGCAGTACTTC. The full variable domain, completed using reference TRBV30 and TRBJ2-7, is SQTIHQWPATLVQPVGSPLSLECTVEGTSNPNLYWYRQAAGRGLQLLFYSVGIGQISSEVPQNLSASRPQDRQFILSSKKLLLSDSGFYLCAWSVGGMTYEQYFGPGTRLTVT.

J is TRBJ1-1 and V is TRBV5-1; TRBD1 matches at 7 bases. V trimming: 4 bases; J trimming: 1 base; junction bases outside the gene matches: 7. CDR1 SGHRS and CDR2 YFSETQ come from the germline V gene. The CDR3 is 15 amino acids. The CDR3 DNA follows: TGCGCCAGCAGCCATAACAGGGGAGAGAACACTGAAGCTTTCTTT. Residues: CASSHNRGENTEAFF.

The chain links TRBV2 to TRBJ1-5, with D unclear. V lost 3 bases, J lost 3 bases, and 15 bases lay in between. Germline values: CDR1 SNHLY, CDR2 FYNNEI. This CDR3 contains 16 residues. In DNA, the CDR3 is TGTGCCAGCAGTGATGGTCTGGTAGCGAACAATCAGCCCCAGCATTTT. The encoded protein is CASSDGLVANNQPQHF.

This clone was observed a few times. The chain is built from TRBV30 and TRBJ2-2; D is perhaps TRBD2 (6 bases). Germline values: CDR1 GTSNPN, CDR2 SVGIG (reference sequence). The CDR3 has 14 residues. Trimming took off 0 bases at V and 7 bases at J, with 12 bases between the two ends. This CDR3 is CAWSVLRGGGELFF. CDR3 coding DNA: TGTGCCTGGAGTGTACTTAGGGGAGGCGGGGAGCTGTTTTTT.